Below are 29 T cell receptor beta chains sequenced from a single sample in a study of PD-1 blockade in classical Hodgkin lymphoma. Relapse after autologous stem cell transplantation occurred in every patient, and brentuximab vedotin exposure varied. This table comes from immunoSEQ multiplex PCR, and its TCRdb copy is limited to in-frame clones, with some not included. In the table there are some 30,000 clones, 71% of which are singletons. This sample comprised peripheral blood mononuclear cells (PBMCs), obtained before the second cycle of nivolumab. The receptor set was obtained from a human donor with classical Hodgkin lymphoma.

This chain joins TRBV6-1 and TRBJ1-2; a possible D gene is TRBD1 (6 bases). Germline CDR1 is MNHNS and CDR2 is SASEGT. Trimming took 3 bases from V and 3 from J, leaving 14 bases between them. CDR3 size: 15 residues. For the CDR3, the DNA is TGTGCCAGCAGTGATGCGGGGGCTTGGGACTATGGCTACACCTTC. Protein sequence: CASSDAGAWDYGYTF.

The gene calls are TRBV7-9 and TRBJ2-7, with 7 bases that match TRBD1. Germline V lookup: CDR1 SEHNR, CDR2 FQNEAQ (reference sequence). The J segment lost 5 bases and the V segment lost 5 bases, leaving 6 bases of the junction unmatched. The CDR3 totals 13 residues. CDR3 sequence reads: CASSARQGHEQYF. In nucleotides, the CDR3 is TGTGCCAGCAGCGCCCGACAGGGCCACGAGCAGTACTTC.

The chain has TRBV9 and TRBJ2-7, with a possible D match to TRBD1 (7 bases). The CDR3 is made up of 14 amino acids. V was pared by 0 bases and J by 7 bases, with 14 bases between. Germline V gives CDR1 SGDLS, CDR2 YYNGEE. The DNA of the CDR3 is TGTGCCAGCAGCGTAGAGGAGGGGGCAGGGGAGCAGTACTTC. Its translation: CASSVEEGAGEQYF.

The chain recombines TRBV7-2 with TRBJ1-1, with TRBD1 matching 7 bases. Germline V CDR1 and CDR2: SGHTA, FQGNSA. V lost 5 bases and J lost 8; bases outside the gene matches: 5. There are 12 residues in the CDR3. The CDR3 DNA reads TGTGCCAGCAGCCTCGACAGGGAAGAAGCTTTCTTT. This translates into CASSLDREEAFF.

The V gene is TRBV4-1, the J gene TRBJ1-3; D may be TRBD1 (5 bases). The CDR3 loop spans 16 amino acids. V shed 2 bases and J shed 0 bases, with 11 bases lying between them. Germline CDR1 MGHRA, CDR2 YSYEKL. CDR3 in DNA: TGCGCCAGCAGCCAACCATGGGGGAACTCTGGAAACACCATATATTTT. It encodes CASSQPWGNSGNTIYF.

This clone came up once. This chain uses TRBV27 with TRBJ1-6; possibly TRBD1 for D (5 bases). This CDR3 contains 13 residues. The V gene's germline CDR1 is MNHEY and CDR2 SMNVEV (reference sequence). Trimming shortened V by 4 bases and J by 7 bases, and 8 bases separated the two germline ends. CDR3 nucleotide sequence: TGTGCCAGCAGTTATGGGGCAAATTCACCCCTCCACTTT. Translated: CASSYGANSPLHF.

The J gene is TRBJ2-1, the V gene TRBV10-3; 10 positions agree with TRBD2. The CDR3 is 17 amino acids. V shed 3 bases, J shed 0 bases, and the junction held 5 bases outside the gene matches. Germline V gives CDR1 ENHRY, CDR2 SYGVKD. The CDR3 DNA is TGTGCCATCAGTGAATCCCTAGCGGGAGACTCCTACAATGAGCAGTTCTTC. It translates to CAISESLAGDSYNEQFF.

The V gene is TRBV5-6, the J gene TRBJ1-1, with D possibly TRBD1 on 6 matching bases. Germline V gene sequence: CDR1 SGHDT, CDR2 YYEEEE. CDR3 length: 16 residues. The V gene lost 2 bases and the J gene lost 3 bases, with 17 bases spanning the gap. In DNA form, the CDR3 reads TGTGCCAGCAGCTTAACAGGGAAATTTAGGGACACTGAAGCTTTCTTT. This translates into CASSLTGKFRDTEAFF.

This sequence joins TRBV7-2 and TRBJ2-1; either TRBD1 or TRBD2 may fit D (5 bases each). Germline lookup yields CDR1 SGHTA and CDR2 FQGNSA. V was shortened by 2 bases and J by 5 bases, with 13 bases between the two germline ends. The CDR3 covers 15 residues. CDR3 sequence reads: CASSLYVGTDNEQFF. CDR3 nucleotide sequence: TGTGCCAGCAGCTTATATGTCGGGACGGACAATGAGCAGTTCTTC.

The V and J genes are TRBV13 and TRBJ1-1; D not certain. Germline assignment: CDR1 PRHDT and CDR2 FYEKMQ (reference sequence). The V and J ends lost 4 bases and 4 bases respectively, with 13 bases between them. There are 14 residues in the CDR3. In DNA, the CDR3 is TGTGCCAGCAGCTCGAGCACTCCACCCACTGAAGCTTTCTTT. This codes for CASSSSTPPTEAFF.

This clone was observed once. The chain combines TRBV28 with TRBJ1-1, with D unclear. Germline CDR1 and CDR2: MDHEN and SYDVKM. Between the trimmed V and J ends, which lost 10 bases and 1 base, there was a span of 13 bases. CDR3 length: 13 amino acids. CDR3 region: CATKEPRNTEAFF. Here the CDR3 DNA reads TGTGCCACCAAGGAACCTCGGAACACTGAAGCTTTCTTT.

This rearrangement joins TRBV5-6 to TRBJ1-2; tentative D call: TRBD1 (6 bases). The CDR3 extends over 13 amino acids. Germline V gene sequence: CDR1 SGHDT, CDR2 YYEEEE. Trimming removed 4 bases from V and 2 bases from J, with 9 bases in between. The CDR3 here is CASSPGQNYGYTF. The DNA for the CDR3 is TGTGCCAGCAGCCCTGGACAGAACTATGGCTACACCTTC.

V is TRBV5-4 and J is TRBJ2-3; D gene uncertain. Trimming cost V 0 bases and J 1 base, with 3 bases left between them. Germline loops: CDR1 SGHNT, CDR2 YYREEE (reference sequence). The CDR3 loop spans 13 amino acids. The CDR3 DNA is TGTGCCAGCAGCTTGGACGGCACAGATACGCAGTATTTT. Translated: CASSLDGTDTQYF.

This sequence joins TRBV6-5 and TRBJ2-1, with a tentative D call TRBD1 (5 bases). V lost 8 bases and J lost 4, with 18 bases in between. This CDR3 has 15 amino acids. The germline gives CDR1 MNHEY, CDR2 SVGAGI. DNA of the CDR3: TGTGCCAGCGGTTTCTCGGCCAGGGCTTACAATGAGCAGTTCTTC. It yields the protein CASGFSARAYNEQFF.

The chain links TRBV13 to TRBJ1-5, with a tentative D call TRBD1 (6 bases). The CDR3 length is 15 residues. Germline values: CDR1 PRHDT, CDR2 FYEKMQ (reference sequence). Trimming cost V 2 bases and J 3 bases, with 11 bases left between them. The CDR3 sequence: CASSLRGSPNQPQHF. The DNA of the CDR3 is TGTGCCAGCAGCTTAAGGGGGTCCCCCAATCAGCCCCAGCATTTT.

This sequence joins TRBV7-2 and TRBJ2-1; D is perhaps TRBD2 (6 bases). Trimming pared 5 bases from V and 4 bases from J, leaving 15 bases between. CDR3 length equals 15 residues. Germline V gene lookup returns CDR1 SGHTA and CDR2 FQGNSA. The CDR3 loop reads CASSATGDGYNEQFF. The CDR3 DNA sequence: TGTGCCAGCAGCGCCACGGGAGACGGGTACAATGAGCAGTTCTTC.

The table lists this clone with a few counts. The chain couples TRBV2 to TRBJ2-4; D unresolved. Germline V gives CDR1 SNHLY, CDR2 FYNNEI. Trimming removed 6 bases at V and 5 bases at J, with 14 bases between. CDR3 length: 14 amino acids. The CDR3 region has the DNA TGTGCCAGCAGAGCATCTAGTGTTCAAAACATTCAGTACTTC. Translated, it gives CASRASSVQNIQYF.

The chain uses TRBV6-5 and TRBJ1-1; D is unclear. Looked up from germline, CDR1 is MNHEY and CDR2 is SVGAGI. The length of the CDR3 is 12 residues. Trimming took off 0 bases at V and 4 bases at J, with 3 bases between the two ends. The CDR3 spells CASSYSPTEAFF. DNA for the CDR3: TGTGCCAGCAGTTACTCTCCCACTGAAGCTTTCTTT.

The chain uses TRBV11-2 and TRBJ1-3; a possible D gene is TRBD1 (5 bases). V shed 10 bases and J shed 4 bases, with 14 bases lying between them. The CDR3 runs 13 residues. Germline V CDR1 and CDR2: SGHAT, FQNNGV. The CDR3 loop reads CAIRDYGGNTIYF. CDR3 DNA: TGTGCCATCAGGGACTACGGGGGAAACACCATATATTTT. Drawing the rest from reference TRBV11-2 and TRBJ1-3, the complete variable domain is EAGVAQSPRYKIIEKRQSVAFWCNPISGHATLYWYQQILGQGPKLLIQFQNNGVVDDSQLPKDRFSAERLKGVDSTLKIQPAKLEDSAVYLCAIRDYGGNTIYFGEGSWLTVV.

V is TRBV7-8 and J is TRBJ1-1, with a possible D match to TRBD1 (5 bases). Trimming took 10 bases from V and 4 from J, leaving 19 bases between them. Germline CDR1 and CDR2: SGHVS and FQNEAQ. This CDR3 spans 14 amino acids. Here the CDR3 reads CATSADGGITEAFF. CDR3 sequence (DNA): TGTGCCACCTCGGCGGATGGGGGTATCACTGAAGCTTTCTTT. The full variable domain, completed using reference TRBV7-8 and TRBJ1-1, is GAGVSQSPRYKVAKRGQDVALRCDPISGHVSLFWYQQALGQGPEFLTYFQNEAQLDKSGLPSDRFFAERPEGSVSTLKIQRTQQEDSAVYLCATSADGGITEAFFGQGTRLTVV.

Judged by abundance, this clone is medium-sized (0.01 to 0.1%). V is TRBV2 and J is TRBJ1-1; 7 nucleotides line up with TRBD1. The CDR3 has 16 residues. CDR1 is SNHLY, CDR2 FYNNEI, per germline. The J segment lost 4 bases and the V segment lost 0 bases, leaving 8 bases of the junction unmatched. DNA for the CDR3: TGTGCCAGCAGTGAAGCCATACAGGGGATGGCCACTGAAGCTTTCTTT. It specifies CASSEAIQGMATEAFF. Variable domain in full (rest from reference TRBV2 and TRBJ1-1): EPEVTQTPSHQVTQMGQEVILRCVPISNHLYFYWYRQILGQKVEFLVSFYNNEISEKSEIFDDQFSVERPDGSNFTLKIRSTKLEDSAMYFCASSEAIQGMATEAFFGQGTRLTVV.

This chain uses TRBV25-1 with TRBJ1-1; 11 bases align to TRBD1. The CDR3 consists of 16 residues. Germline V gives CDR1 MGHDK, CDR2 SYGVNS. The junction had 8 bases not matched to a gene; V was cut back by 5 bases and J by 3 bases. The CDR3 loop is CASSIWGTGGYTEAFF. The CDR3 DNA follows: TGTGCCAGCAGTATTTGGGGGACAGGGGGGTACACTGAAGCTTTCTTT.

The V and J genes are TRBV7-8 and TRBJ2-3; 8 bases line up with TRBD2. The CDR3 contains 16 residues. Trimming took 5 bases from V and 4 from J; bases not matched to a gene: 11. CDR1 SGHVS and CDR2 FQNEAQ come from the germline V gene. Here the CDR3 DNA reads TGTGCCAGCAGCCAGGGAAGCGGGGGCTCCGCAGATACGCAGTATTTT. Translated: CASSQGSGGSADTQYF.

V usage is TRBV28 and J usage is TRBJ1-1; D is uncertain. CDR1 is MDHEN, CDR2 SYDVKM, per germline. The V end was cut by 4 bases, the J end by 5 bases, with 17 bases between. This CDR3 region has 15 residues. CDR3: CASSYVGRPRTEAFF. CDR3 DNA sequence: TGTGCCAGCAGTTATGTTGGACGGCCTCGGACTGAAGCTTTCTTT.

This chain uses TRBV28 with TRBJ1-4; D is uncertain. CDR3 length equals 14 residues. V lost 6 bases, J lost 0 bases, and 8 bases lay in between. CDR1 is MDHEN, CDR2 SYDVKM, per germline. The CDR3 is CASSPYATNEKLFF. CDR3 in DNA: TGTGCCAGCAGCCCTTATGCAACTAATGAAAAACTGTTTTTT.

This rearrangement joins TRBV7-3 to TRBJ2-2; D is undetermined. CDR1 and CDR2 from the germline V gene are SGHTA and FQGTGA. V was pared by 2 bases and J by 6 bases, with 4 bases between. The CDR3 has 12 amino acids. DNA of the CDR3: TGTGCCAGCAGCTTAGAATCCGGGGAGCTGTTTTTT. The encoded protein is CASSLESGELFF. Together with reference TRBV7-3 and TRBJ2-2, the CDR3 gives the full variable domain: GAGVSQTPSNKVTEKGKYVELRCDPISGHTALYWYRQSLGQGPEFLIYFQGTGAADDSGLPNDRFFAVRPEGSVSTLKIQRTERGDSAVYLCASSLESGELFFGEGSRLTVL.

The table lists this clone with a few counts. The chain is built from TRBV29-1 and TRBJ2-5; D possibly corresponds to TRBD1 (5 bases). Trimming pared 7 bases from V and 5 bases from J, leaving 26 bases between. The CDR3 is 16 residues long. Germline V gene data show CDR1 as SQVTM and CDR2 as ANQGSEA. This CDR3 reads CSAYLQGVLTSETQYF. As DNA, the CDR3 is TGCAGCGCTTATCTCCAGGGCGTGCTTACCTCGGAGACCCAGTACTTC. The full variable domain, with the rest looked up from reference TRBV29-1 and TRBJ2-5, is SAVISQKPSRDICQRGTSLTIQCQVDSQVTMMFWYRQQPGQSLTLIATANQGSEATYESGFVIDKFPISRPNLTFSTLTVSNMSPEDSSIYLCSAYLQGVLTSETQYFGPGTRLLVL.

The rearrangement links TRBV6-5 to TRBJ1-6; 7 positions match TRBD1. V shed 4 bases and J 9 bases; nucleotides not matched to a gene: 12. Germline CDR1 is MNHEY and CDR2 is SVGAGI. This CDR3 spans 16 amino acids. CDR3 nucleotides: TGTGCCAGCAGTTCACCCACAGGGGCAACGGTTTCACCCCTCCACTTT. This gives the protein CASSSPTGATVSPLHF.

This clone showed up just once. This chain joins TRBV28 and TRBJ2-3; weak D call: TRBD2 (5 bases). Between the trimmed V and J ends, which lost 3 bases and 3 bases, there was a span of 7 bases. Per germline, CDR1 MDHEN and CDR2 SYDVKM. The CDR3 length is 13 residues. CDR3 bases: TGTGCCAGCAGTTTGACTATAACAGATACGCAGTATTTT. Amino acid sequence: CASSLTITDTQYF.